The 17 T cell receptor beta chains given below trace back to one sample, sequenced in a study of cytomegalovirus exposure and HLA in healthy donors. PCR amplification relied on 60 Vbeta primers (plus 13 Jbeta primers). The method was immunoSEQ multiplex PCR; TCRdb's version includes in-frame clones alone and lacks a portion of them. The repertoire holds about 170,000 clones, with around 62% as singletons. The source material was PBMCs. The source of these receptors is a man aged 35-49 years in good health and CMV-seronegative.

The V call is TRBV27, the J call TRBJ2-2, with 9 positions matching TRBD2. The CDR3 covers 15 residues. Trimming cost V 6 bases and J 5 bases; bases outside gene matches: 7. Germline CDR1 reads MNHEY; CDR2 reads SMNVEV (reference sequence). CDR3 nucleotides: TGTGCCAGCAGACGGGGCGGGAGGGCGACCGGGGAGCTGTTTTTT. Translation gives CASRRGGRATGELFF.

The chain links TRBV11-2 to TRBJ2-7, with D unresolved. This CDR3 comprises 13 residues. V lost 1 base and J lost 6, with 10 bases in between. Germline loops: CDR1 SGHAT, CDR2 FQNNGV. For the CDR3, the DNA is TGTGCCAGCAGCTTAGGAGTAAGCCCCGAGCAGTACTTC. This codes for CASSLGVSPEQYF.

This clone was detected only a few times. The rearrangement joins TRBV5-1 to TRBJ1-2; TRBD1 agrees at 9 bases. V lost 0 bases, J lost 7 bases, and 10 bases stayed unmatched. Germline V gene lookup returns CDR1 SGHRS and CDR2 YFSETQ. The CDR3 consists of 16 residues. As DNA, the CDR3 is TGCGCCAGCAGCTTGGGAGGGACAGGGCTCGGCGGTGGCTACACCTTC. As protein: CASSLGGTGLGGGYTF.

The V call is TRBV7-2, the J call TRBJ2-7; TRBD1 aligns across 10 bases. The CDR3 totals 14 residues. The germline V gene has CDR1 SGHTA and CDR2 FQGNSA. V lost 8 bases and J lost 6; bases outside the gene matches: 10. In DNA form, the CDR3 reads TGTGCCAGCGTCCCGGACAGGGGGTTAAGCGAGCAGTACTTC. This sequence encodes CASVPDRGLSEQYF.

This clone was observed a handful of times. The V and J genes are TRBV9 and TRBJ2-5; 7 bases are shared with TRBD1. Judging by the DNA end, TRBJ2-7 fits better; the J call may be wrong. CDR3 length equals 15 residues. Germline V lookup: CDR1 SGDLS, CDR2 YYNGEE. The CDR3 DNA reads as TGTGCCAGCAGCGTCGCCGAGACAGGGCAGTACGAGCAGTACTTC. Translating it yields CASSVAETGQYEQYF.

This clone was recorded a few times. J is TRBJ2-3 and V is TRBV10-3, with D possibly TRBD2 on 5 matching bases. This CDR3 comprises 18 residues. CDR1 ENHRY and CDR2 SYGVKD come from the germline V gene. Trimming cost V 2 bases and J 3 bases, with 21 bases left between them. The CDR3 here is CAISETTRADLGTDTQYF. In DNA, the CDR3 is TGTGCCATCAGTGAGACCACCCGAGCGGACTTGGGGACAGATACGCAGTATTTT.

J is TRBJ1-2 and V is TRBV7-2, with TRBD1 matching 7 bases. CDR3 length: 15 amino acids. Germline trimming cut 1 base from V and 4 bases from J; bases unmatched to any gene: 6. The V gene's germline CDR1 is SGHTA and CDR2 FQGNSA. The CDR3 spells CASSLGSGGGYGYTF. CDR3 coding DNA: TGTGCCAGCAGCTTAGGTTCAGGGGGTGGCTATGGCTACACCTTC.

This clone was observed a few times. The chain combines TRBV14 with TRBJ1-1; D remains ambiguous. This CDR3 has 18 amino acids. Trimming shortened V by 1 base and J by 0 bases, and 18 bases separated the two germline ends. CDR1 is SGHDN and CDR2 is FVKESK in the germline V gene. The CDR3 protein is CASSQGTQRKLVNTEAFF. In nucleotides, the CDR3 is TGTGCCAGCAGCCAAGGCACCCAGAGGAAGCTCGTGAACACTGAAGCTTTCTTT.

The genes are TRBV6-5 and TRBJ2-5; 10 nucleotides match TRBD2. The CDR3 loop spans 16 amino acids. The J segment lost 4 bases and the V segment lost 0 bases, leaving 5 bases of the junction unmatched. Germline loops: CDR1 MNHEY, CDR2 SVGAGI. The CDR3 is CASSYSPAGGRETQYF. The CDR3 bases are TGTGCCAGCAGTTACTCCCCAGCGGGGGGGCGAGAGACCCAGTACTTC.

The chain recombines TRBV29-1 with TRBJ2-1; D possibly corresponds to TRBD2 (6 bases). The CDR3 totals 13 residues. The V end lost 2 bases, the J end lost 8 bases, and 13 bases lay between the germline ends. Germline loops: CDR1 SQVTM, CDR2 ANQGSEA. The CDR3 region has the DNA TGCAGCGTTGAAAGGCCCGGCGGGGATGAGCAGTTCTTC. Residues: CSVERPGGDEQFF.

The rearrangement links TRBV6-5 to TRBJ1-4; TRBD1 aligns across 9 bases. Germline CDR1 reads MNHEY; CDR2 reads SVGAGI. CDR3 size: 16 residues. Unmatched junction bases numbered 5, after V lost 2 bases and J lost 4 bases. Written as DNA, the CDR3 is TGTGCCAGCAGTTACGGGACAGGGAAGGGTAATGAAAAACTGTTTTTT. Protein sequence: CASSYGTGKGNEKLFF.

As DNA, the CDR3 is TGCGCCAGCAGCCTAGCCGGGGGACCTGTGTTTGCTTTCTTT. This sequence encodes CASSLAGGPVFAFF. This chain joins TRBV5-1 and TRBJ1-1; D possibly corresponds to TRBD1 (5 bases). The CDR3 spans 14 residues. Germline lookup yields CDR1 SGHRS and CDR2 YFSETQ. Trimming shortened V by 4 bases and J by 11 bases, and 21 bases separated the two germline ends.

CDR3 in DNA: TGTGCCTCGCGACAGTTTAATGAAAAACTGTTTTTT. It translates to CASRQFNEKLFF. This chain links TRBV30 with TRBJ1-4; tentatively, D is TRBD1 (5 bases). The V end was cut by 7 bases, the J end by 4 bases, with 10 bases between. CDR3 length: 12 residues. Per germline, CDR1 GTSNPN and CDR2 SVGIG (reference sequence). Looking up the rest from reference TRBV30 and TRBJ1-4 gives the full variable domain: SQTIHQWPATLVQPVGSPLSLECTVEGTSNPNLYWYRQAAGRGLQLLFYSVGIGQISSEVPQNLSASRPQDRQFILSSKKLLLSDSGFYLCASRQFNEKLFFGSGTQLSVL.

CDR3 DNA: TGCGCCAGCAGCTCCGAGCTTGAAGCCTACGAGCAGTACTTC. Its translation is CASSSELEAYEQYF. The chain is built from TRBV5-1 and TRBJ2-7; D call uncertain. Germline V CDR1 and CDR2: SGHRS, YFSETQ. Between the trimmed V and J ends, which lost 3 bases and 2 bases, there was a span of 12 bases. CDR3 length: 14 amino acids.

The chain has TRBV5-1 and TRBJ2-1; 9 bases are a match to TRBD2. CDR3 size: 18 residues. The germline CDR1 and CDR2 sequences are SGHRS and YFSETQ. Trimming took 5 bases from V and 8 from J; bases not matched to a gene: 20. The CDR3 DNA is TGCGCCAGCAGTCGGGCGGCTTTCGCGGGGGGGGTGGAATATGAGCAGTTCTTC. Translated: CASSRAAFAGGVEYEQFF.

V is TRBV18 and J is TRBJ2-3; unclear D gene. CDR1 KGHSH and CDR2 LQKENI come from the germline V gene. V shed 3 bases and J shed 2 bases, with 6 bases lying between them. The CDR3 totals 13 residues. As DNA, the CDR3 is TGTGCCAGCTCACCCTTGGCCACAGATACGCAGTATTTT. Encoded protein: CASSPLATDTQYF.

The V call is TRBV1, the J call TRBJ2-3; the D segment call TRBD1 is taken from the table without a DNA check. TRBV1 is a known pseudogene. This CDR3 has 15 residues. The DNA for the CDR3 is TGCACCAGCAACCGCCCCGGACAGTTTGTAGATACGCAGTATTTT. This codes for CTSNRPGQFVDTQYF.